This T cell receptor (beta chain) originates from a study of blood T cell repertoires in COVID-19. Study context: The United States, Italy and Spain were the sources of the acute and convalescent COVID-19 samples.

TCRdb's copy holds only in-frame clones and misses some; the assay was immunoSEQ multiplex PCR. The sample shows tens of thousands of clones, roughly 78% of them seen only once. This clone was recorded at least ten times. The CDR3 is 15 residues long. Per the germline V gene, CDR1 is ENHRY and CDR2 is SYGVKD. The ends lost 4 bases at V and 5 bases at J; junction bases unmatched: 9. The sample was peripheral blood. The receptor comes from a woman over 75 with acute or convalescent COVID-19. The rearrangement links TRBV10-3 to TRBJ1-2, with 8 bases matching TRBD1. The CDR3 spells CAISARDRRAYGYTF. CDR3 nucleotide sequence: TGTGCCATCAGTGCCCGGGACAGGAGGGCATATGGCTACACCTTC.